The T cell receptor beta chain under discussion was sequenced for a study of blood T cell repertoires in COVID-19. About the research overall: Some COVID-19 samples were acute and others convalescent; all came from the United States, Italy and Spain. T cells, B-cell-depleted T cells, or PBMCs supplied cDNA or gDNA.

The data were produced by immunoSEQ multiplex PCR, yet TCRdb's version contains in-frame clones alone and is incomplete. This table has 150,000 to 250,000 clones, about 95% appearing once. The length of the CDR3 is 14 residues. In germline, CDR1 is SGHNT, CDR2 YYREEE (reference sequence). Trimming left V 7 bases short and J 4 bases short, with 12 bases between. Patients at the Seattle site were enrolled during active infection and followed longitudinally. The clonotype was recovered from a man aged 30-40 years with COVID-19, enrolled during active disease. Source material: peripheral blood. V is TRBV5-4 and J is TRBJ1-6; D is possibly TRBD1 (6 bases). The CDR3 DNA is TGTGCCAGCGGGATTGGACAGTATAATTCACCCCTCCACTTT. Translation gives CASGIGQYNSPLHF.